This T cell receptor (beta chain) was identified during a study of blood T cell repertoires in COVID-19. In the study overall: T cells, B-cell-depleted T cells, or PBMCs provided the cDNA or gDNA that served as material.

As handled by the study authors: Reference gene primer amplification yielded estimated nucleated cell counts. Assay used: immunoSEQ multiplex PCR; TCRdb lists only in-frame clones, some missing. V, J and clone size are those of that table, while D and trimming were read from the DNA. The sample carries 150,000 or so clones, 85% to 90% recorded once. Trimming took off 4 bases at V and 4 bases at J, with 17 bases between the two ends. Germline V gives CDR1 SGHKS, CDR2 YYEKEE (reference sequence). The CDR3 contains 15 residues. The chain couples TRBV5-5 to TRBJ1-2, with a weak D call TRBD1 (6 bases). This clonotype was obtained from a man older than 75 with acute or convalescent COVID-19. Sequencing was done on a sample of peripheral blood. Here the CDR3 DNA reads TGTGCCAGCAGCCAGGGGATGGGAAGGAGCTATGGCTACACCTTC. It encodes CASSQGMGRSYGYTF.